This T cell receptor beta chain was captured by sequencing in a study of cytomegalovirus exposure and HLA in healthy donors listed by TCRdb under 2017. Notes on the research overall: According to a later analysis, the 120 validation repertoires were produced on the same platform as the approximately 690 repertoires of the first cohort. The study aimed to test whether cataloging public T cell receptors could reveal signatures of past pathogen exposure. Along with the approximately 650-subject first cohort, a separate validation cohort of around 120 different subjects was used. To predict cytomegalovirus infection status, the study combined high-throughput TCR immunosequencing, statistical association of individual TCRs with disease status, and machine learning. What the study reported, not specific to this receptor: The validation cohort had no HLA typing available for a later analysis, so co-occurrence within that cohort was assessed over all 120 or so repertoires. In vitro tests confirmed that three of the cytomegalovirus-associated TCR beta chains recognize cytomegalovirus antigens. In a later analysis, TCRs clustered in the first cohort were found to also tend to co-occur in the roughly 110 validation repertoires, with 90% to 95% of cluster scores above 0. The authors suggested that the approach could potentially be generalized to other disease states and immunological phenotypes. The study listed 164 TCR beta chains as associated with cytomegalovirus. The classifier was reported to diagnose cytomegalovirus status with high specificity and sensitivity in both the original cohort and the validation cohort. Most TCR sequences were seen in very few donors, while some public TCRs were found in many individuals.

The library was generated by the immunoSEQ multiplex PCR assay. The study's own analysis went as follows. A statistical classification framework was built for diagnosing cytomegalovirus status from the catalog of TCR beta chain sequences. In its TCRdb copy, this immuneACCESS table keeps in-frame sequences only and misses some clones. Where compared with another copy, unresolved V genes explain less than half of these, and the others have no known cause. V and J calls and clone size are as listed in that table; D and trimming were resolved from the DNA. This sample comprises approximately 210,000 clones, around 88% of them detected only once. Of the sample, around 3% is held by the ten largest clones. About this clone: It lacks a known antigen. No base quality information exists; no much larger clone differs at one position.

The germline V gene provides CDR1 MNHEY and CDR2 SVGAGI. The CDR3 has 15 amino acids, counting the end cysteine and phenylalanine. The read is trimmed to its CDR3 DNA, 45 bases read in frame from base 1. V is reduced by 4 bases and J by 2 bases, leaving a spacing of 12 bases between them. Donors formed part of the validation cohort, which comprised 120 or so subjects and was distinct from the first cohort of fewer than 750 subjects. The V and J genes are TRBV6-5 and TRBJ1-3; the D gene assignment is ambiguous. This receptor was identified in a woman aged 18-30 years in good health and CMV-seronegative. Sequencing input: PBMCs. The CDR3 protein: CASSSPTNTGNTIYF. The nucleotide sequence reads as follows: TGTGCCAGCAGTTCCCCCACCAACACTGGAAACACCATATATTTT.